Below, 10 T cell receptor beta chains from the same sample are listed, as sequenced in a study of cytomegalovirus exposure and HLA in healthy donors. This PCR relied on a set of 60 Vbeta primers and 13 Jbeta primers. Only in-frame clones appear in the TCRdb table, and some are missing; sequencing was by immunoSEQ multiplex PCR. This sample carries more than 150,000 clones, roughly 78% of them seen once, and the ten largest clones take under 2%. Sequencing input: PBMCs. The receptors derive from a woman aged 30 to 39 in good health and CMV-seronegative.

The rearrangement joins TRBV9 to TRBJ2-3, with 7 bases fitting TRBD1. Trimming removed 3 bases from V and 0 bases from J; junction bases left unmatched: 10. CDR3 length: 17 residues. Germline loops: CDR1 SGDLS, CDR2 YYNGEE. The CDR3 spells CASSALRQGMSTDTQYF. The CDR3 coding sequence is TGTGCCAGCAGCGCCCTTCGACAGGGAATGAGCACAGATACGCAGTATTTT.

V is TRBV7-2 and J is TRBJ1-2; TRBD1 matches at 9 bases. The CDR3 sequence is 15 residues long. Germline trimming cut 4 bases from V and 6 bases from J; bases unmatched to any gene: 9. CDR1 is SGHTA, CDR2 FQGNSA, per germline. The CDR3, as DNA: TGTGCCAGCAGCTCGCCCCGGGACAGGGTAAATGGCTACACCTTC. Translation: CASSSPRDRVNGYTF. Based on the CDR3 plus reference TRBV7-2 and TRBJ1-2, the full variable domain is GAGVSQSPSNKVTEKGKDVELRCDPISGHTALYWYRQSLGQGLEFLIYFQGNSAPDKSGLPSDRFSAERTGGSVSTLTIQRTQQEDSAVYLCASSSPRDRVNGYTFGSGTRLTVV.

The chain combines TRBV9 with TRBJ2-5; TRBD2 matches at 12 bases. The germline gives CDR1 SGDLS, CDR2 YYNGEE. The CDR3 has 16 amino acids. Trimming took 4 bases from V and 2 from J; bases not matched to a gene: 6. CDR3 coding DNA: TGTGCCAGCAGCCCCGGGCTAGCGGGGGGGCAAGAGACCCAGTACTTC. Translated, it gives CASSPGLAGGQETQYF.

This rearrangement joins TRBV7-2 to TRBJ2-5; 14 bases match TRBD2. Germline loops: CDR1 SGHTA, CDR2 FQGNSA. The CDR3 is 16 residues long. Unmatched junction bases numbered 9, after V lost 5 bases and J lost 7 bases. The CDR3 here is CASSPGLAGASGTQYF. The DNA for the CDR3 is TGTGCCAGCAGCCCGGGACTAGCGGGGGCCTCAGGGACCCAGTACTTC. The full variable domain, its missing parts supplied by reference TRBV7-2 and TRBJ2-5, is GAGVSQSPSNKVTEKGKDVELRCDPISGHTALYWYRQSLGQGLEFLIYFQGNSAPDKSGLPSDRFSAERTGGSVSTLTIQRTQQEDSAVYLCASSPGLAGASGTQYFGPGTRLLVL.

This sequence joins TRBV6-4 and TRBJ2-3, with a weak D call TRBD2 (7 bases). Germline loops: CDR1 MRHNA, CDR2 SNTAGT. The CDR3 has 16 residues. Trimming left V 4 bases short and J 6 bases short, with 20 bases between. The CDR3 is CASSASPGGGGDTQYF. The CDR3 coding sequence is TGTGCCAGCAGTGCTTCCCCGGGCGGCGGGGGCGATACGCAGTATTTT.

The chain couples TRBV10-3 to TRBJ1-1; a weak D match, TRBD1 (6 bases). The V gene lost 3 bases and the J gene lost 5 bases, with 13 bases spanning the gap. CDR1 ENHRY and CDR2 SYGVKD come from the germline V gene. The CDR3 runs to 14 residues. The CDR3 DNA follows: TGTGCCATCAGTGATTCCAGGGGTGGTACTGAAGCTTTCTTT. Encoded protein: CAISDSRGGTEAFF.

The chain has TRBV9 and TRBJ2-3, with D uncertain. This CDR3 region has 13 residues. Per germline, CDR1 SGDLS and CDR2 YYNGEE. V was clipped by 6 bases and J by 2 bases, with 10 bases between them. CDR3 amino acids: CASNSRNTDTQYF. CDR3 sequence (DNA): TGTGCCAGCAACAGCAGAAACACAGATACGCAGTATTTT.

The chain combines TRBV15 with TRBJ2-3; no reliable D call. Trimming removed 5 bases from V and 5 bases from J, with 8 bases in between. Germline-derived CDR1 and CDR2 are LNHNV and YYDKDF (reference sequence). The CDR3 sequence is 12 residues long. The CDR3, as DNA: TGTGCCACCAGCTACAGTGGAGATACGCAGTATTTT. It translates to CATSYSGDTQYF. The full variable domain, in which reference TRBV15 and TRBJ2-3 provide the parts outside the CDR3, is DAMVIQNPRYQVTQFGKPVTLSCSQTLNHNVMYWYQQKSSQAPKLLFHYYDKDFNNEADTPDNFQSRRPNTSFCFLDIRSPGLGDTAMYLCATSYSGDTQYFGPGTRLTVL.

J is TRBJ1-1 and V is TRBV6-4, with a possible D match to TRBD1 (5 bases). Germline loops: CDR1 MRHNA, CDR2 SNTAGT. V was cut by 6 bases and J by 0 bases, with 14 bases left in between. There are 15 residues in the CDR3. The CDR3 loop is CASSGRGIMNTEAFF. The CDR3 DNA reads TGTGCCAGCAGCGGACGGGGGATCATGAACACTGAAGCTTTCTTT.

The chain links TRBV5-4 to TRBJ1-2; possible D gene TRBD1, 6 bases. Trimming shortened V by 0 bases and J by 0 bases, and 9 bases separated the two germline ends. There are 15 residues in the CDR3. In germline, CDR1 is SGHNT, CDR2 YYREEE (reference sequence). As DNA, the CDR3 is TGTGCCAGCAGCTTGGAACAGGGAGCTAACTATGGCTACACCTTC. Amino acid sequence: CASSLEQGANYGYTF.